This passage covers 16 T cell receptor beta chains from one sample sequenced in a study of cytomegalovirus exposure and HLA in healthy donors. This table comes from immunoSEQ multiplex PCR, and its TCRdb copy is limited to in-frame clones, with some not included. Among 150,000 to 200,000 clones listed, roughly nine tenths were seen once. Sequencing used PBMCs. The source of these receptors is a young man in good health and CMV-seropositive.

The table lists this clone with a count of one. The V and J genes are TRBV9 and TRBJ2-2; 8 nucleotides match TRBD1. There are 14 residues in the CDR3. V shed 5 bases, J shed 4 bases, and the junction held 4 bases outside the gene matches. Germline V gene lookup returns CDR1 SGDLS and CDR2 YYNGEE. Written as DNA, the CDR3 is TGTGCCAGCAGAGACAGGGGCGGCACCGGGGAGCTGTTTTTT. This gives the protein CASRDRGGTGELFF. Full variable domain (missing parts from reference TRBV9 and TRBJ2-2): DSGVTQTPKHLITATGQRVTLRCSPRSGDLSVYWYQQSLDQGLQFLIQYYNGEERAKGNILERFSAQQFPDLHSELNLSSLELGDSALYFCASRDRGGTGELFFGEGSRLTVL.

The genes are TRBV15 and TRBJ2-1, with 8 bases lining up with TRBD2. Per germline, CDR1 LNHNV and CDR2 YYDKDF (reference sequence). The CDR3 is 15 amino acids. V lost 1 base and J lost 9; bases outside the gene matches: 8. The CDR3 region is CATSRGDSGVGEQFF. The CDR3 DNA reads TGTGCCACCAGCAGAGGAGATAGCGGGGTCGGTGAGCAGTTCTTC.

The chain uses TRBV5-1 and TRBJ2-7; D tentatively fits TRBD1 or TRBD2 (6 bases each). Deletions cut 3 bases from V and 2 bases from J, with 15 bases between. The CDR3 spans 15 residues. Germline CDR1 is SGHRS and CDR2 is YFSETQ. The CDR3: CASSWGDNGAYEQYF. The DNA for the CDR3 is TGCGCCAGCAGCTGGGGGGACAATGGAGCCTACGAGCAGTACTTC.

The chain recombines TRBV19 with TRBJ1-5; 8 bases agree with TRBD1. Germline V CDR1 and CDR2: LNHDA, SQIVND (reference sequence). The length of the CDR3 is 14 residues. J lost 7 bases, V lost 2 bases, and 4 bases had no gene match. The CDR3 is CASSIRDRTQPQHF. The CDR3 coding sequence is TGTGCCAGTAGTATAAGGGACAGGACCCAGCCCCAGCATTTT.

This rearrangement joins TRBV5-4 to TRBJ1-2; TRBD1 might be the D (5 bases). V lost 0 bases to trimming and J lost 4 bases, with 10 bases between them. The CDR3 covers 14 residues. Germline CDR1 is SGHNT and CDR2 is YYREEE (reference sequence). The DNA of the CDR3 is TGTGCCAGCAGCTTGGGGGACTTAGGCTATGGCTACACCTTC. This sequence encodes CASSLGDLGYGYTF.

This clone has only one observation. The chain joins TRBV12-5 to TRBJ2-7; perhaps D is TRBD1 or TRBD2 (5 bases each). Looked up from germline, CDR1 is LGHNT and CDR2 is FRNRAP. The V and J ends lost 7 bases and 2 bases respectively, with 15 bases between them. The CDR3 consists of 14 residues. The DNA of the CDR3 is TGTGCTAGTGTCTGGGGGACCGTTCCCTACGAGCAGTACTTC. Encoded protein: CASVWGTVPYEQYF.

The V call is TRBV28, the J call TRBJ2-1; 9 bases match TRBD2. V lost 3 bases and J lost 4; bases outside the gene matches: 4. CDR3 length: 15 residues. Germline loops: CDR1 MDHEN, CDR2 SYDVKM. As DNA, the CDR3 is TGTGCCAGCAGTTTTCCTAGCGGGGCTTACAATGAGCAGTTCTTC. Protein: CASSFPSGAYNEQFF. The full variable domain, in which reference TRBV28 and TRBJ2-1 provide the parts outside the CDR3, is DVKVTQSSRYLVKRTGEKVFLECVQDMDHENMFWYRQDPGLGLRLIYFSYDVKMKEKGDIPEGYSVSREKKERFSLILESASTNQTSMYLCASSFPSGAYNEQFFGPGTRLTVL.

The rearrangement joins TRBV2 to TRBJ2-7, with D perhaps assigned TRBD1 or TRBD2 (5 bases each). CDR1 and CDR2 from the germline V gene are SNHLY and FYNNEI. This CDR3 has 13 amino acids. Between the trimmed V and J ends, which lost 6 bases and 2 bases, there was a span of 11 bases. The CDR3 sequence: CASSGDRTYEQYF. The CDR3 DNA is TGTGCCAGCAGCGGGGACCGAACCTACGAGCAGTACTTC.

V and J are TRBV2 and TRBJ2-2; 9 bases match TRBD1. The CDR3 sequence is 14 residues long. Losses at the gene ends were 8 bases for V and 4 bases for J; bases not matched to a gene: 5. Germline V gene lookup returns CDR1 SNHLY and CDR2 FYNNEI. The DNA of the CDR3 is TGTGCCAGCGTAGGACAGGGGACCACCGGGGAGCTGTTTTTT. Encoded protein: CASVGQGTTGELFF. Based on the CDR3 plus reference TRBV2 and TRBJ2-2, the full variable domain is EPEVTQTPSHQVTQMGQEVILRCVPISNHLYFYWYRQILGQKVEFLVSFYNNEISEKSEIFDDQFSVERPDGSNFTLKIRSTKLEDSAMYFCASVGQGTTGELFFGEGSRLTVL.

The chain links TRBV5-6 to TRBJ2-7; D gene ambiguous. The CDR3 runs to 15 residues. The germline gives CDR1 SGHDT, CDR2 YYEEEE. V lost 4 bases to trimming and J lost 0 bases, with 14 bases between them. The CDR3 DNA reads TGTGCCAGCAGCCCGCCGCTGGGGTTCTCCTACGAGCAGTACTTC. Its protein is CASSPPLGFSYEQYF.

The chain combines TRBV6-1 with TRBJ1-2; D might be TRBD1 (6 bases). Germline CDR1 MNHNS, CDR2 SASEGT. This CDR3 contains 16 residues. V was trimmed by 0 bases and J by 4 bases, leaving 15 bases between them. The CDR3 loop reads CASSEAPRGLGYGYTF. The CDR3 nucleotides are TGTGCCAGCAGTGAAGCGCCCAGGGGCCTCGGCTATGGCTACACCTTC.

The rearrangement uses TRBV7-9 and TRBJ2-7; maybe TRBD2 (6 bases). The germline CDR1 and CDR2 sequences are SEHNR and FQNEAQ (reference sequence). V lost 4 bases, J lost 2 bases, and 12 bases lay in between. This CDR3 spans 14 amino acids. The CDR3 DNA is TGTGCCAGCAGCTCACCGGGAGCGACCTACGAGCAGTACTTC. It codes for CASSSPGATYEQYF. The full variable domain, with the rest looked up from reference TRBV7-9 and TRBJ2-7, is DTGVSQNPRHKITKRGQNVTFRCDPISEHNRLYWYRQTLGQGPEFLTYFQNEAQLEKSRLLSDRFSAERPKGSFSTLEIQRTEQGDSAMYLCASSSPGATYEQYFGPGTRLTVT.

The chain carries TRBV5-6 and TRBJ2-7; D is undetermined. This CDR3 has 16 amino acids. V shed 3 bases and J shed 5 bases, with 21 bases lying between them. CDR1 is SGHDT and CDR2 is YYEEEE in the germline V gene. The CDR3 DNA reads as TGTGCCAGCAGCTCACGCCTTTCAATATATTCCAACGAGCAGTACTTC. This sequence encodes CASSSRLSIYSNEQYF.

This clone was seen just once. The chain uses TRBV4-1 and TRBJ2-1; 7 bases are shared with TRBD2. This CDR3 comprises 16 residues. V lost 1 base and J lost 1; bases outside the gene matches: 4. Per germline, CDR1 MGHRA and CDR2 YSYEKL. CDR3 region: CASSQGGGRSYNEQFF. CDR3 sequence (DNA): TGCGCCAGCAGCCAAGGGGGAGGGAGGTCCTACAATGAGCAGTTCTTC.

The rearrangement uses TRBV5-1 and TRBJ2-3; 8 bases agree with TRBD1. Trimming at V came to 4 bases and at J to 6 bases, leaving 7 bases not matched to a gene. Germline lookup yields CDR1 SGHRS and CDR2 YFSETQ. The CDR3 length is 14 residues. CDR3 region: CASSVQGARDTQYF. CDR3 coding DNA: TGCGCCAGCAGCGTGCAGGGGGCCCGGGATACGCAGTATTTT.

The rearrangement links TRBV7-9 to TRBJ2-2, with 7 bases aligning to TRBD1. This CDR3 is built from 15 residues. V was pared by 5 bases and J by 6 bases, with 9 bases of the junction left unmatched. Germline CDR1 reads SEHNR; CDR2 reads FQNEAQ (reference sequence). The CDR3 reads CASSEATGAAGELFF. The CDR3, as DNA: TGTGCCAGCAGCGAGGCAACAGGGGCTGCCGGGGAGCTGTTTTTT.